One and the same sample provided the 23 T cell receptor beta chains below, sequenced in a study of blood T cell repertoires in COVID-19. Libraries were prepared by immunoSEQ multiplex PCR; TCRdb keeps only in-frame clonotypes and omits some of them. Of 80,000 to 100,000 clones in the sample, roughly 88% were seen once. The sequencing input was peripheral blood. The receptors originated from a human donor with active COVID-19. The donor label of this sample is uncertain.

For the CDR3, the DNA is TGTGCCAGTAGTATAGGGCCACACGAGCAGTACTTC. This codes for CASSIGPHEQYF. This chain connects TRBV19 to TRBJ2-7; D call uncertain. The germline gives CDR1 LNHDA, CDR2 SQIVND (reference sequence). The CDR3 consists of 12 residues. Deletions cut 1 base from V and 5 bases from J, with 6 bases between.

This chain connects TRBV18 to TRBJ2-1; 13 bases are a match to TRBD2. This CDR3 contains 15 residues. CDR1 is KGHSH and CDR2 is LQKENI in the germline V gene. V dropped 0 bases and J dropped 10; count of bases not matched to a gene: 3. The CDR3 nucleotides are TGTGCCAGCTCACCACCGACTAGCGGGGGGCACGAGCAGTTCTTC. Amino acids: CASSPPTSGGHEQFF.

V is TRBV29-1 and J is TRBJ2-1; D unclear. The CDR3 totals 11 residues. CDR1 is SQVTM, CDR2 ANQGSEA, per germline. V was cut by 5 bases and J by 4 bases, with 6 bases left in between. CDR3 region: CSVSGYNEQFF. For the CDR3, the DNA is TGCAGCGTTTCAGGTTACAATGAGCAGTTCTTC.

V usage is TRBV29-1 and J usage is TRBJ2-7, with D tentatively TRBD2 (6 bases). Germline CDR1 is SQVTM and CDR2 is ANQGSEA. This CDR3 has 14 residues. Trimming cost V 5 bases and J 0 bases, with 14 bases left between them. The CDR3 region is CSVQGGDGSYEQYF. Here the CDR3 DNA reads TGCAGCGTTCAGGGAGGAGACGGCTCCTACGAGCAGTACTTC.

This clone was seen only once. This rearrangement joins TRBV6-2 or TRBV6-3 to TRBJ2-1; tentatively, D is TRBD1 (6 bases). The V end lost 4 bases, the J end lost 5 bases, and 9 bases lay between the germline ends. CDR3 length: 13 residues. The germline gives CDR1 MNHEY, CDR2 SVGEGT. CDR3 in DNA: TGTGCCAGCAGTTCACAGGGCCACAATGAGCAGTTCTTC. Protein: CASSSQGHNEQFF.

The chain carries TRBV3-1 (or the pseudogene TRBV3-2) and TRBJ2-1; 10 positions agree with TRBD1. CDR1 and CDR2 from the germline V gene are LGHDT and YNNKEL (reference sequence). V lost 1 base, J lost 7 bases, and 4 bases stayed unmatched. The CDR3 is made up of 15 amino acids. The CDR3 DNA is TGTGCCAGCAGCCAAGGTCTGGACAGGGGGAATGAGCAGTTCTTC. It translates to CASSQGLDRGNEQFF.

The CDR3: CASSVSILDNEQFF. CDR3 in DNA: TGTGCCAGCAGTGTTTCGATACTAGACAATGAGCAGTTCTTC. The chain has TRBV6-4 and TRBJ2-1, with a possible D match to TRBD2 (5 bases). This CDR3 is built from 14 residues. Trimming took off 4 bases at V and 5 bases at J, with 12 bases between the two ends. Per germline, CDR1 MRHNA and CDR2 SNTAGT.

The J gene is TRBJ1-4, the V gene TRBV3-1 (or the pseudogene TRBV3-2); no reliable D call. Trimming shortened V by 3 bases and J by 8 bases, and 13 bases separated the two germline ends. The germline gives CDR1 LGHDT, CDR2 YNNKEL (reference sequence). The CDR3 spans 14 residues. The CDR3 DNA follows: TGTGCCAGCAGCCAGGAGAGTACCGAAGAAAAACTGTTTTTT. Translating gives CASSQESTEEKLFF.

Here the CDR3 DNA reads TGTGCCAGCAGTACAGGGTATGGGATGAACACTGAAGCTTTCTTT. It codes for CASSTGYGMNTEAFF. This chain uses TRBV6-5 with TRBJ1-1, with TRBD1 as a possible D gene (6 bases). The CDR3 has 15 residues. V gave up 5 bases and J gave up 0 bases, with 13 bases separating them. CDR1 is MNHEY and CDR2 is SVGAGI in the germline V gene.

The V and J genes are TRBV5-1 and TRBJ1-5; TRBD1 is a possible D gene (5 bases). The CDR3 extends over 18 amino acids. Germline V lookup: CDR1 SGHRS, CDR2 YFSETQ. Trimming pared 0 bases from V and 0 bases from J, leaving 16 bases between. The CDR3 sequence is CASSLGPREGVSNQPQHF. DNA of the CDR3: TGCGCCAGCAGCTTGGGCCCGCGAGAAGGGGTTAGCAATCAGCCCCAGCATTTT.

The chain has TRBV5-1 and TRBJ1-1, with D possibly TRBD1 on 5 matching bases. Germline loops: CDR1 SGHRS, CDR2 YFSETQ. This CDR3 is built from 13 residues. V lost 5 bases to trimming and J lost 1 base, with 9 bases between them. CDR3 DNA: TGCGCCAGCAGACGCGACAGGAACACTGAAGCTTTCTTT. It is translated as CASRRDRNTEAFF.

In its sample, this clone was seen once. In nucleotides, the CDR3 is TGTGCCAGCAGTTCGGGGACTCTTGAACGTAGCCAGTACTTC. It specifies CASSSGTLERSQYF. The chain is built from TRBV6-6 and TRBJ2-5; possibly TRBD2 for D (6 bases). CDR1 MNHNY and CDR2 SVGAGI come from the germline V gene (reference sequence). There are 14 residues in the CDR3. V was cut by 4 bases and J by 10 bases, with 19 bases left in between.

The V call is TRBV7-3, the J call TRBJ2-3; no reliable D call. From germline, CDR1 is SGHTA and CDR2 FQGTGA. Trimming removed 3 bases from V and 1 base from J, with 8 bases in between. The length of the CDR3 is 14 residues. The CDR3 nucleotides are TGTGCCAGCAGCTTCCTCGGTCGCACAGATACGCAGTATTTT. It translates to CASSFLGRTDTQYF. Full variable domain (rest looked up from reference TRBV7-3 and TRBJ2-3): GAGVSQTPSNKVTEKGKYVELRCDPISGHTALYWYRQSLGQGPEFLIYFQGTGAADDSGLPNDRFFAVRPEGSVSTLKIQRTERGDSAVYLCASSFLGRTDTQYFGPGTRLTVL.

This clone appeared a single time. The CDR3 DNA reads TGCGCCAGCAGCATAGCAAACAGGGTCAACGAGCAGTACTTC. Protein: CASSIANRVNEQYF. The chain has TRBV5-1 and TRBJ2-7; D is possibly TRBD1 (6 bases). CDR1 and CDR2 from the germline V gene are SGHRS and YFSETQ. Trimming left V 4 bases short and J 5 bases short, with 16 bases between. This CDR3 is 14 amino acids long.

The chain uses TRBV4-1 and TRBJ2-2; no reliable D call. Germline assignment: CDR1 MGHRA and CDR2 YSYEKL. This CDR3 is built from 15 residues. V gave up 6 bases and J gave up 2 bases, with 13 bases separating them. CDR3 sequence: CASRRALGNTGELFF. CDR3 in DNA: TGCGCCAGCAGGCGTGCGCTAGGAAACACCGGGGAGCTGTTTTTT.

CDR3 coding DNA: TGCGCCAGCAGCCGGTCCGGGACAGTATACGAGCAGTACTTC. Its protein product is CASSRSGTVYEQYF. V usage is TRBV4-1 and J usage is TRBJ2-7; 7 bases agree with TRBD1. Germline CDR1 and CDR2: MGHRA and YSYEKL. The J segment lost 4 bases and the V segment lost 4 bases, leaving 7 bases of the junction unmatched. This CDR3 has 14 residues.

The chain recombines TRBV19 with TRBJ2-3; 7 bases are shared with TRBD2. CDR3 length: 16 amino acids. The germline V gene has CDR1 LNHDA and CDR2 SQIVND (reference sequence). V lost 7 bases, J lost 2 bases, and 12 bases stayed unmatched. The CDR3 sequence: CASTKAGPFNTDTQYF. CDR3 DNA: TGTGCCAGTACCAAAGCGGGGCCGTTTAACACAGATACGCAGTATTTT. Combining the CDR3 with reference TRBV19 and TRBJ2-3 gives the whole variable domain DGGITQSPKYLFRKEGQNVTLSCEQNLNHDAMYWYRQDPGQGLRLIYYSQIVNDFQKGDIAEGYSVSREKKESFPLTVTSAQKNPTAFYLCASTKAGPFNTDTQYFGPGTRLTVL.

Here the CDR3 DNA reads TGTGCCAGCAGTGTTCCTGACAGCTCTGGAAACACCATATATTTT. Translating it yields CASSVPDSSGNTIYF. The chain carries TRBV25-1 and TRBJ1-3, with D perhaps matching TRBD1 (5 bases). The germline V gene has CDR1 MGHDK and CDR2 SYGVNS. The CDR3 consists of 15 residues. Trimming shortened V by 4 bases and J by 0 bases, and 10 bases separated the two germline ends.

This chain connects TRBV6-1 to TRBJ2-7; D is perhaps TRBD1 (5 bases). From germline, CDR1 is MNHNS and CDR2 SASEGT. V lost 2 bases and J 2 bases, leaving 7 bases between the germline ends. The length of the CDR3 is 13 residues. The CDR3 bases are TGTGCCAGCAGTGAACAGGGTCCCTACGAGCAGTACTTC. It yields the protein CASSEQGPYEQYF.

This clone was counted between two and nine times. J is TRBJ1-3 and V is TRBV14; D unresolved. This CDR3 is built from 13 residues. Germline CDR1 and CDR2: SGHDN and FVKESK. The V end was cut by 4 bases, the J end by 5 bases, with 9 bases between. DNA for the CDR3: TGTGCCAGCAGCCCCCCCAGTAGAAACACCATATATTTT. Protein product: CASSPPSRNTIYF.

The rearrangement links TRBV19 to TRBJ2-2; no reliable D call. Germline-derived CDR1 and CDR2 are LNHDA and SQIVND (reference sequence). Trimming pared 6 bases from V and 4 bases from J, leaving 12 bases between. This CDR3 region has 14 residues. The CDR3 DNA reads as TGTGCCAGTAGCGATAGACAACGCACCGGGGAGCTGTTTTTT. Translated, it gives CASSDRQRTGELFF.

V and J are TRBV4-3 and TRBJ2-7; possible D gene TRBD1, 6 bases. Trimming removed 2 bases from V and 5 bases from J, with 13 bases in between. The CDR3 sequence is 14 residues long. Looked up from germline, CDR1 is LGHNA and CDR2 is YSLEER. CDR3 in DNA: TGCGCCAGCAGCCAAATGGGACATATTAACGAGCAGTACTTC. Protein sequence: CASSQMGHINEQYF.

This chain joins TRBV10-3 and TRBJ1-1; the match to TRBD1 covers 9 bases. The V gene's germline CDR1 is ENHRY and CDR2 SYGVKD. The ends lost 2 bases at V and 2 bases at J; junction bases unmatched: 3. The CDR3 is 15 amino acids. CDR3 sequence: CAISEKGQGNTEAFF. CDR3 DNA: TGTGCCATCAGTGAGAAGGGACAGGGAAACACTGAAGCTTTCTTT.